Detailed here is one TCR beta chain. This entry belongs to a study of blood T cells in healthy people across ages. Across the whole study: Template switching caught about one barcoded beta molecule for each two T cells.

It was with a sample-barcoded 5' primer and a J-beta primer mix that a second PCR of roughly 6 to 12 cycles was run. A template-switch adaptor with 12 random nucleotides tagged each cDNA molecule. TCRdb fed the 5' RACE reads into MiXCR, producing one record per CDR3 protein. The sample has about a million distinct CDR3 sequences, roughly 51% seen once; the top ten hold about a fifth. Donors each provided 9.5 to 10 milliliters of peripheral blood. The origin of this receptor is a woman aged 60 to 75 in good health. Sequenced input: blood.

In DNA, the CDR3 is TGTGCCAGCAGCTTAGGTCTGGCCTACACAGATACGCAGTATTTT. Residues: CASSLGLAYTDTQYF. The chain combines TRBV11-3 with TRBJ2-3; no clear D gene. The CDR3 loop spans 15 amino acids. V lost 1 base and J lost 2, with 10 bases in between. CDR1 is SGHNT and CDR2 is YENEEA in the germline V gene.